This T cell receptor beta chain was sequenced during a study of early T cells in non-severe SARS-CoV-2 infection. In the study overall: Bulk RNA isolated from unsorted whole blood underwent sequencing; chains were not paired.

Per the germline V gene, CDR1 is SGHAT and CDR2 is FQNNGV. With 2 bases removed from V and 5 bases from J, the gap between germline ends came to 7 bases. CDR3 size: 13 residues. Via MiXCR, TCRdb re-called the 5' RACE reads, giving one row per CDR3 protein. The sample records tens of thousands of distinct CDR3 sequences, more than 13% being singletons. This clonotype was counted at least ten times. The chain recombines TRBV11-2 with TRBJ2-1; D is unresolved. This receptor was identified in an adult who was a healthcare worker with PCR-confirmed SARS-CoV-2 infection or an uninfected control (not recorded which). Source: whole blood, taken at baseline. The DNA for the CDR3 is TGTGCCAGCAGCTTATACCAGAACAATGAGCAGTTCTTC. Protein: CASSLYQNNEQFF.